This passage covers 28 T cell receptor beta chains from one sample sequenced in a study of blood T cell repertoires in COVID-19. Generated by immunoSEQ multiplex PCR, the TCRdb table keeps only in-frame clones and is missing some. The repertoire holds under 50,000 clones, 75% to 80% seen once, with around a fifth in the top ten. Sequenced input: peripheral blood. The receptors come from a human donor with active or convalescent COVID-19. The donor label of this sample is uncertain.

The CDR3 DNA reads as TGTGCCAGCAGCGTACAGGGCGCCAACACGAACACCGGGGAGCTGTTTTTT. Translation: CASSVQGANTNTGELFF. This chain joins TRBV9 and TRBJ2-2, with D tentatively TRBD1 (5 bases). Germline CDR1 and CDR2: SGDLS and YYNGEE. This CDR3 has 17 amino acids. V was pared by 1 base and J by 0 bases, with 13 bases between.

This clone was seen a few times. This chain connects TRBV14 to TRBJ2-1, with 8 positions matching TRBD1. J lost 9 bases, V lost 6 bases, and 4 bases had no gene match. Germline V CDR1 and CDR2: SGHDN, FVKESK. The CDR3 spans 12 residues. The CDR3 loop is CASRAGGIEQFF. CDR3 nucleotide sequence: TGTGCCAGCAGGGCAGGGGGCATTGAGCAGTTCTTC.

V and J are TRBV12-3 or TRBV12-4 and TRBJ1-1; TRBD1 aligns across 9 bases. The CDR3 covers 13 residues. With 6 bases clipped from V and 7 bases from J, the junction kept 6 bases outside the gene matches. CDR3 residues: CASSAQGQGEAFF. The CDR3 DNA is TGTGCCAGCAGCGCCCAGGGACAGGGTGAAGCTTTCTTT.

V usage is TRBV30 and J usage is TRBJ2-5; 7 bases align to TRBD1. Germline lookup yields CDR1 GTSNPN and CDR2 SVGIG (reference sequence). The V and J ends lost 5 bases and 3 bases, in that order; junction bases with no gene match: 9. The CDR3 is 14 amino acids. The chain's CDR3 is CAWGRGGGEETQYF. DNA of the CDR3: TGTGCCTGGGGGCGAGGGGGCGGAGAAGAGACCCAGTACTTC.

The chain has TRBV5-1 and TRBJ2-7; weak D call: TRBD1 (6 bases). The CDR3 contains 13 residues. V was trimmed by 2 bases and J by 3 bases, leaving 9 bases between them. Germline loops: CDR1 SGHRS, CDR2 YFSETQ. CDR3 nucleotide sequence: TGCGCCAGCAGCTTAGGACAGTACTACGAGCAGTACTTC. It encodes CASSLGQYYEQYF.

This rearrangement joins TRBV3-1 (or the pseudogene TRBV3-2) to TRBJ1-1, with D unresolved. Germline CDR1 and CDR2: LGHDT and YNNKEL (reference sequence). The CDR3 has 14 amino acids. Trimming pared 1 base from V and 4 bases from J, leaving 10 bases between. CDR3 sequence: CASSQGLRGTEAFF. The CDR3 bases are TGTGCCAGCAGCCAAGGCCTACGGGGCACTGAAGCTTTCTTT.

The genes are TRBV10-3 and TRBJ2-3, with 7 bases that match TRBD2. Germline V lookup: CDR1 ENHRY, CDR2 SYGVKD. V shed 9 bases, J shed 4 bases, and the junction held 4 bases outside the gene matches. This CDR3 has 12 residues. The CDR3 sequence is CAMGGAPDTQYF. The CDR3 DNA reads as TGTGCCATGGGAGGGGCCCCAGATACGCAGTATTTT.

The chain joins TRBV6-1 to TRBJ2-5; D may be TRBD1 (5 bases). The V and J ends lost 1 base and 5 bases respectively, with 14 bases between them. This CDR3 is 15 amino acids long. Per the germline V gene, CDR1 is MNHNS and CDR2 is SASEGT. As DNA, the CDR3 is TGTGCCAGCAGTGAAGACGACAGATCAACGGAGACCCAGTACTTC. As protein: CASSEDDRSTETQYF.

J is TRBJ1-3 and V is TRBV11-3; no clear D gene. The CDR3 has 15 residues. V was trimmed by 0 bases and J by 0 bases, leaving 6 bases between them. Per the germline V gene, CDR1 is SGHNT and CDR2 is YENEEA. CDR3 DNA sequence: TGTGCCAGCAGCTTAGACACTAACTCTGGAAACACCATATATTTT. Translating gives CASSLDTNSGNTIYF. The full variable domain, rest sourced from reference TRBV11-3 and TRBJ1-3, is EAGVVQSPRYKIIEKKQPVAFWCNPISGHNTLYWYLQNLGQGPELLIRYENEEAVDDSQLPKDRFSAERLKGVDSTLKIQPAELGDSAVYLCASSLDTNSGNTIYFGEGSWLTVV.

J is TRBJ2-1 and V is TRBV19; D might be TRBD2 (5 bases). This CDR3 is built from 17 residues. Trimming removed 2 bases from V and 0 bases from J, with 14 bases in between. Germline V gives CDR1 LNHDA, CDR2 SQIVND (reference sequence). Written as DNA, the CDR3 is TGTGCCAGTAGTATATACCGGGGAGCGGTCTCCTACAATGAGCAGTTCTTC. It specifies CASSIYRGAVSYNEQFF.

The V call is TRBV7-3, the J call TRBJ2-1; 8 positions match TRBD1. The CDR3 contains 16 residues. Germline lookup yields CDR1 SGHTA and CDR2 FQGTGA. J was trimmed by 2 bases and V by 4 bases; bases with no gene match: 7. The CDR3 loop is CASSSPPGGPYNEQFF. The CDR3, as DNA: TGTGCCAGCAGCTCCCCCCCAGGGGGCCCCTACAATGAGCAGTTCTTC.

This chain links TRBV2 with TRBJ1-2; unclear D gene. The germline V gene encodes CDR1 SNHLY and CDR2 FYNNEI. The V end lost 6 bases, the J end lost 1 base, and 9 bases lay between the germline ends. CDR3 length: 13 residues. The CDR3 here is CASRKTDNYGYTF. The CDR3 region has the DNA TGTGCCAGCAGAAAAACTGATAACTATGGCTACACCTTC.

The V gene is TRBV7-3, the J gene TRBJ1-1, with a tentative D call TRBD1 (5 bases). Trimming left V 2 bases short and J 0 bases short, with 7 bases between. The CDR3 loop spans 14 amino acids. From germline, CDR1 is SGHTA and CDR2 FQGTGA. CDR3 DNA sequence: TGTGCCAGCAGCTTAGGGGGGATGAACACTGAAGCTTTCTTT. Protein: CASSLGGMNTEAFF.

The chain has TRBV18 and TRBJ1-5, with D possibly TRBD1 on 5 matching bases. The CDR3 has 16 residues. Germline CDR1 and CDR2: KGHSH and LQKENI. The V end was cut by 3 bases, the J end by 1 base, with 13 bases between. CDR3: CASSPMLGGSNQPQHF. In DNA form, the CDR3 reads TGTGCCAGCTCACCCATGTTGGGGGGAAGCAATCAGCCCCAGCATTTT. The variable domain in full, with the rest retrieved from reference TRBV18 and TRBJ1-5, is NAGVMQNPRHLVRRRGQEARLRCSPMKGHSHVYWYRQLPEEGLKFMVYLQKENIIDESGMPKERFSAEFPKEGPSILRIQQVVRGDSAAYFCASSPMLGGSNQPQHFGDGTRLSIL.

The J gene is TRBJ1-6, the V gene TRBV13, with D possibly being TRBD1 (6 bases). V was clipped by 2 bases and J by 7 bases, with 15 bases between them. Germline V gene data show CDR1 as PRHDT and CDR2 as FYEKMQ (reference sequence). The CDR3 runs to 16 residues. The CDR3 bases are TGTGCCAGCAGCTTATCTGCCCAGGGGCGGAATTCACCCCTCCACTTT. Its protein is CASSLSAQGRNSPLHF.

This clone was observed a single time. J is TRBJ1-2 and V is TRBV6-6; TRBD1 matches 7 bases. The CDR3 is 16 residues long. Germline loops: CDR1 MNHNY, CDR2 SVGAGI (reference sequence). Trimming cost V 2 bases and J 3 bases; bases outside gene matches: 9. CDR3 protein: CASSYTGGQADYGYTF. The CDR3 coding sequence is TGTGCCAGCAGTTACACCGGAGGACAGGCCGACTATGGCTACACCTTC.

This chain joins TRBV6-4 and TRBJ2-5; 10 positions match TRBD1. Losses at the gene ends were 6 bases for V and 2 bases for J; bases not matched to a gene: 6. Germline V gives CDR1 MRHNA, CDR2 SNTAGT. The CDR3 has 15 residues. The DNA for the CDR3 is TGTGCCAGCAGCCGGACAGGGGGACTTCAAGAGACCCAGTACTTC. Its protein is CASSRTGGLQETQYF.

V and J are TRBV19 and TRBJ2-7; TRBD1 is a possible D gene (6 bases). Between the trimmed V and J ends, which lost 5 bases and 4 bases, there was a span of 18 bases. The CDR3 has 15 amino acids. The germline gives CDR1 LNHDA, CDR2 SQIVND (reference sequence). CDR3 bases: TGTGCCAGTAGTTCTGAGACAGGTATAAAGTACGAGCAGTACTTC. This encodes CASSSETGIKYEQYF. Full variable domain (missing parts from reference TRBV19 and TRBJ2-7): DGGITQSPKYLFRKEGQNVTLSCEQNLNHDAMYWYRQDPGQGLRLIYYSQIVNDFQKGDIAEGYSVSREKKESFPLTVTSAQKNPTAFYLCASSSETGIKYEQYFGPGTRLTVT.

V and J are TRBV2 and TRBJ2-3; D gene ambiguous. V lost 5 bases to trimming and J lost 3 bases, with 6 bases between them. The V gene's germline CDR1 is SNHLY and CDR2 FYNNEI. This CDR3 is 12 amino acids long. Here the CDR3 DNA reads TGTGCCAGCAGTCGCGAGACAGATACGCAGTATTTT. Amino acids: CASSRETDTQYF.

DNA for the CDR3: TGCGCCAGCAGCATGACTAGCGGCACAGATACGCAGTATTTT. Translation gives CASSMTSGTDTQYF. V usage is TRBV5-1 and J usage is TRBJ2-3, with 8 bases matching TRBD2. Germline V lookup: CDR1 SGHRS, CDR2 YFSETQ. The CDR3 length is 14 residues. V gave up 4 bases and J gave up 1 base; unmatched junction bases: 2.

The CDR3 here is CASSLVGTPSNEQFF. The CDR3 nucleotides are TGTGCCAGCAGCTTGGTCGGGACTCCTTCGAATGAGCAGTTCTTC. The chain recombines TRBV7-3 with TRBJ2-1; D perhaps matches TRBD2 (6 bases). Trimming removed 3 bases at V and 7 bases at J, with 16 bases between. The V gene's germline CDR1 is SGHTA and CDR2 FQGTGA. The CDR3 extends over 15 amino acids. The full variable domain, with the rest looked up from reference TRBV7-3 and TRBJ2-1, is GAGVSQTPSNKVTEKGKYVELRCDPISGHTALYWYRQSLGQGPEFLIYFQGTGAADDSGLPNDRFFAVRPEGSVSTLKIQRTERGDSAVYLCASSLVGTPSNEQFFGPGTRLTVL.

V and J are TRBV24-1 and TRBJ1-6; weak D call: TRBD1 (5 bases). V was trimmed by 4 bases and J by 7 bases, leaving 10 bases between them. Germline V lookup: CDR1 KGHDR, CDR2 SFDVKD. The CDR3 is 14 residues long. For the CDR3, the DNA is TGTGCCACCAGTGACGGGGGAGGGAATTCACCCCTCCACTTT. Encoded protein: CATSDGGGNSPLHF.

The rearrangement joins TRBV6-5 to TRBJ1-5; TRBD1 aligns across 8 bases. Looked up from germline, CDR1 is MNHEY and CDR2 is SVGAGI. The length of the CDR3 is 14 residues. Losses at the gene ends were 4 bases for V and 7 bases for J; bases not matched to a gene: 6. CDR3 in amino acids: CASSSGQGPQPQHF. CDR3 DNA: TGTGCCAGCAGTTCCGGACAGGGCCCCCAGCCCCAGCATTTT.

The chain uses TRBV28 and TRBJ2-2; D may be TRBD1 (7 bases). The CDR3 spans 16 residues. With 2 bases removed from V and 6 bases from J, the gap between germline ends came to 16 bases. Germline V CDR1 and CDR2: MDHEN, SYDVKM. The CDR3 nucleotides are TGTGCCAGCAGTTTAGGGGCAGGGGGGAGCGCCGGGGAGCTGTTTTTT. It is translated as CASSLGAGGSAGELFF.

The V call is TRBV11-3, the J call TRBJ1-1; TRBD1 might be the D (5 bases). Per the germline V gene, CDR1 is SGHNT and CDR2 is YENEEA. Trimming stripped 3 bases from V and 3 bases from J, with 8 bases between. This CDR3 has 13 residues. Here the CDR3 DNA reads TGTGCCAGCAGCTTGTCCAGGGACACTGAAGCTTTCTTT. Translating gives CASSLSRDTEAFF.

The chain carries TRBV5-1 and TRBJ2-1; 7 nucleotides line up with TRBD2. The CDR3 extends over 17 amino acids. V shed 1 base and J 4 bases; nucleotides not matched to a gene: 11. The germline V gene encodes CDR1 SGHRS and CDR2 YFSETQ. DNA for the CDR3: TGCGCCAGCAGCTTGTCCACCGGGACTACCAATTACAATGAGCAGTTCTTC. Translated, it gives CASSLSTGTTNYNEQFF. Combining the CDR3 with reference TRBV5-1 and TRBJ2-1 gives the whole variable domain KAGVTQTPRYLIKTRGQQVTLSCSPISGHRSVSWYQQTPGQGLQFLFEYFSETQRNKGNFPGRFSGRQFSNSRSEMNVSTLELGDSALYLCASSLSTGTTNYNEQFFGPGTRLTVL.

In its sample, this clone was seen many times. The genes are TRBV7-7 and TRBJ2-5; TRBD2 might be the D (5 bases). V shed 4 bases and J shed 2 bases, with 14 bases lying between them. The CDR3 is 15 amino acids. Germline CDR1 is SSHAT and CDR2 is FNYEAQ (reference sequence). The CDR3 protein is CASSSGRTAQETQYF. CDR3 bases: TGTGCCAGCAGCTCTGGGAGAACGGCACAAGAGACCCAGTACTTC.

This clone was seen once. The chain couples TRBV6-5 to TRBJ2-1; TRBD2 agrees at 13 bases. This CDR3 comprises 16 residues. Germline V gene data show CDR1 as MNHEY and CDR2 as SVGAGI. V was clipped by 2 bases and J by 7 bases; unmatched bases: 5. CDR3 sequence (DNA): TGTGCCAGCAGTTACACTAGCGGGAGGGCCGTGAATGAGCAGTTCTTC. It is translated as CASSYTSGRAVNEQFF.